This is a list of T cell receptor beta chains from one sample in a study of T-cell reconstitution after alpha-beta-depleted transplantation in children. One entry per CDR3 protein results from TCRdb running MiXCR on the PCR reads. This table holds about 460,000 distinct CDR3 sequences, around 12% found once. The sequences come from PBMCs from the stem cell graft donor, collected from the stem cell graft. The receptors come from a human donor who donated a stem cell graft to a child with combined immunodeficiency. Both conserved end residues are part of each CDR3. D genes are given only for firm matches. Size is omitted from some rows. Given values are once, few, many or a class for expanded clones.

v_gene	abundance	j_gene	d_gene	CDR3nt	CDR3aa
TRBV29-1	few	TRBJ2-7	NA	TGCAGCGTTGTAACTAGGCGGTCCTACGAGCAGTACTTC	CSVVTRRSYEQYF
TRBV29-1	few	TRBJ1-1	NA	TGCAGCGTTGCCCCGGCGACTGAAGCTTTCTTT	CSVAPATEAFF
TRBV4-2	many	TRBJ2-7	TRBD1	TGTGCCAGCAGCCCCGTAATCCTCAGGGGGAGCTCCTACGAGCAGTACTTC	CASSPVILRGSSYEQYF
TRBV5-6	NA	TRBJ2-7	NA	TGTGCCAGCAGCTTTCCAGTTGGCTCCTACGAGCAGTACTTC	CASSFPVGSYEQYF
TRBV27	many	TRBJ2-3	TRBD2	TGTGCCATCGGACTAGCGGGAGGGCGAGGCACAGATACGCAGTATTTT	CAIGLAGGRGTDTQYF
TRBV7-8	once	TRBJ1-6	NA	TGTGCCAGCAGCTTTGATGTCAGGCCGAGCTCCTATAATTCACCCCTCCACTTT	CASSFDVRPSSYNSPLHF
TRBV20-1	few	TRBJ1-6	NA	TGCAGTGCTCGCGACAGGCAACATTCACCCCTCCACTTT	CSARDRQHSPLHF
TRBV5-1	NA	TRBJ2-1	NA	TGCGCCAGCAGCTTGGATAGTAGAAATAACAATGAGCAGTTCTTC	CASSLDSRNNNEQFF
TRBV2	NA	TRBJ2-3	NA	TGTGCCAGCAGTGACGGAGGCAGCCCTAGCACAGATACGCAGTATTTT	CASSDGGSPSTDTQYF
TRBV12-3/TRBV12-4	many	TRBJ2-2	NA	TGTGCCAGCACCAAAGGACAGTTCACCGGGGAGCTGTTTTTT	CASTKGQFTGELFF